This paragraph covers one T cell receptor (beta chain) sequence. At one of its ends the junction is not consistent with the germline gene, which may arise from a read error. These data come from a study of blood T cell repertoires in COVID-19. Turning to the study itself: Both acute and convalescent COVID-19 samples were obtained from the United States, Italy and Spain. T cells, B-cell-depleted T cells, or PBMCs supplied cDNA or gDNA.

Original data processing: Estimates of nucleated cell counts were drawn from the amplification of reference gene primers. Only in-frame clones appear in the TCRdb table, and some are missing; sequencing was by immunoSEQ multiplex PCR. That table furnishes V, J and clone size, whereas the DNA furnished D and trimming. Here the sample spans about 9,900 clones, 81% being singletons. The CDR3 is 15 amino acids. Germline CDR1 SNHLY, CDR2 FYNNEI. The chain links TRBV2 to TRBJ2-2; the match to TRBD2 covers 8 bases. The sequencing sample was made of peripheral blood. This clonotype was obtained from a man in his 60s with active COVID-19. Here the CDR3 reads CASSQAGVYTGELFF. For the CDR3, the DNA is TGTGCCAGCAGTCAAGCGGGAGTTTACACCGGGGAGCTGTTTTTT.